Listed below are T cell receptor beta chains from one sample, sequenced in a study of blood T cell repertoires in COVID-19. Assay: immunoSEQ multiplex PCR; the TCRdb copy retains only in-frame clones and omits some. The table includes about 100,000 clones, 78% detected once. The sample was peripheral blood. The receptors were gathered from a man in his sixties with active or convalescent COVID-19. The CDR3 runs from the conserved cysteine through the conserved F or W. D genes are given only for firm matches. For some rows the clone size is stated as once, few or many, or as a class when expanded; others skip it.

d_call	clone_size	v_call	j_call	cdr3_length	cdr3_aa	cdr3_nt
TRBD2	-	TRBV5-1	TRBJ2-3	14	CASRLAGGSDTQYF	TGCGCCAGCCGTCTAGCGGGAGGGAGTGATACGCAGTATTTT
-	-	TRBV20-1	TRBJ2-1	11	CSANRLNEQFF	TGCAGTGCTAATAGACTCAATGAGCAGTTCTTC
-	-	TRBV7-2	TRBJ2-1	14	CASSPGGYYNEQFF	TGTGCCAGCAGCCCGGGTGGCTACTACAATGAGCAGTTCTTC
-	few	TRBV6-5	TRBJ1-1	14	CASSYPGKNTEAFF	TGTGCCAGCAGTTACCCCGGGAAGAACACTGAAGCTTTCTTT
-	-	TRBV6-6	TRBJ1-5	15	CASSFSQVSNQPQHF	TGTGCCAGCAGTTTTTCACAGGTTAGCAATCAGCCCCAGCATTTT
-	-	TRBV2	TRBJ2-3	15	CASKQTVARGDTQYF	TGTGCCAGCAAACAGACGGTAGCTAGGGGGGATACGCAGTATTTT
TRBD1	-	TRBV7-2	TRBJ2-5	16	CASSSMKGAKSETQYF	TGTGCCAGCAGCTCGATGAAGGGGGCGAAGTCTGAGACCCAGTACTTC
TRBD2	-	TRBV6-5	TRBJ2-3	14	CASARGGAEDTQYF	TGTGCCAGCGCCCGGGGGGGGGCCGAAGATACGCAGTATTTT
TRBD1	-	TRBV24-1	TRBJ1-4	13	CATSTGLNEKLFF	TGTGCCACCTCGACAGGGCTAAATGAAAAACTGTTTTTT
TRBD1	-	TRBV7-9	TRBJ2-2	15	CASSFKTGPVGELFF	TGTGCCAGCAGCTTCAAGACAGGGCCGGTCGGGGAGCTGTTTTTT
TRBD2	-	TRBV11-2	TRBJ2-3	12	CASSLIAGGPVF	TGTGCCAGCAGCTTAATAGCGGGAGGGCCAGTATTT
TRBD2	-	TRBV28	TRBJ2-1	16	CASSPSGTSGGREQFF	TGTGCCAGCAGCCCAAGTGGGACTAGCGGAGGGCGAGAGCAGTTCTTC
-	-	TRBV3-1/TRBV3-2	TRBJ1-5	14	CASSQAGRGQPQHF	TGTGCCAGCAGCCAAGCAGGCCGGGGTCAGCCCCAGCATTTT
-	-	TRBV20-1	TRBJ2-3	14	CSASGGTVRDTQYF	TGCAGTGCTAGTGGCGGGACAGTCAGGGATACGCAGTATTTT
-	-	TRBV19	TRBJ1-1	16	CASKGVGVSRFTEAFF	TGTGCCAGTAAGGGGGTGGGGGTTTCGAGGTTCACTGAAGCTTTCTTT
-	once	TRBV7-8	TRBJ2-1	15	CASSLTGQIYNEQFF	TGTGCCAGCAGCTTAACGGGACAAATATACAATGAGCAGTTCTTC
TRBD2	-	TRBV3-1/TRBV3-2	TRBJ2-1	15	CASSPGTSGYNEQFF	TGTGCCAGCAGTCCAGGGACTAGCGGATACAATGAGCAGTTCTTC
-	-	TRBV3-1/TRBV3-2	TRBJ1-4	15	CASSQSLGGHEKLFF	TGTGCCAGCAGCCAAAGCCTCGGCGGACACGAAAAACTGTTTTTT
TRBD1	-	TRBV10-1	TRBJ2-5	13	CASSSGGLETQYF	TGCGCCAGCAGCTCAGGGGGCCTGGAGACCCAGTACTTC
TRBD2	-	TRBV19	TRBJ2-1	18	CASSMASGGLSSYNEQFF	TGTGCCAGTAGTATGGCTAGCGGGGGACTCAGCTCCTACAATGAGCAGTTCTTC
-	-	TRBV5-8	TRBJ1-5	12	CASSLAVGDKHF	TGTGCCAGCAGCTTGGCGGTAGGGGATAAGCATTTT
-	-	TRBV28	TRBJ1-2	15	CASREQVGQGYGYTF	TGTGCCAGCAGAGAACAGGTCGGGCAGGGCTATGGCTACACCTTC
TRBD2	-	TRBV6-5	TRBJ2-1	15	CASSLGLAGVGEQFF	TGTGCCAGCAGCCTTGGACTAGCGGGAGTGGGTGAGCAGTTCTTC
-	few	TRBV9	TRBJ1-1	15	CASSEGGGPDTEAFF	TGTGCCAGCAGCGAGGGAGGGGGTCCAGACACTGAAGCTTTCTTT
-	-	TRBV25-1	TRBJ1-2	13	CASSDYENYGYTF	TGTGCCAGCAGTGATTATGAGAACTATGGCTACACCTTC
TRBD2	-	TRBV11-3	TRBJ2-7	15	CASSFTGTSGYEQYF	TGTGCCAGCAGCTTCACCGGGACTAGCGGGTACGAGCAGTACTTC
TRBD1	few	TRBV27	TRBJ1-2	16	CASSRFTTGVFYGYTF	TGTGCCAGCAGTCGATTCACTACAGGGGTCTTCTATGGCTACACCTTC
-	few	TRBV24-1	TRBJ1-4	15	CATSDGGGGSEKLFF	TGTGCCACCAGTGACGGGGGCGGCGGGAGTGAAAAACTGTTTTTT
TRBD2	-	TRBV11-3	TRBJ2-3	15	CASSSGTSQSDTQYF	TGTGCCAGCAGCTCGGGGACTAGCCAATCCGATACGCAGTATTTT
-	-	TRBV10-3	TRBJ1-5	14	CAIRQDLSNQPQHF	TGTGCCATCAGACAGGACCTAAGCAATCAGCCCCAGCATTTT
TRBD2	-	TRBV9	TRBJ2-3	15	CASSPGGGWTDTQYF	TGTGCCAGCAGCCCCGGCGGGGGATGGACAGATACGCAGTATTTT
-	-	TRBV19	TRBJ1-2	11	CASSGALGYTF	TGTGCCAGTAGTGGGGCTCTCGGCTACACCTTC
-	-	TRBV9	TRBJ2-1	14	CASSVGGFYNEQFF	TGTGCCAGCAGCGTAGGCGGGTTTTACAATGAGCAGTTCTTC
-	-	TRBV7-8	TRBJ2-6	15	CASSFPGSGANVLTF	TGTGCCAGCAGCTTCCCCGGCTCTGGGGCCAACGTCCTGACTTTC
-	-	TRBV6-5	TRBJ1-1	13	CASRPVGNTEAFF	TGTGCCAGCAGGCCTGTTGGCAACACTGAAGCTTTCTTT
-	once	TRBV18	TRBJ1-1	15	CASSTRSLGGAEAFF	TGTGCCAGCTCAACCCGTTCACTAGGGGGGGCTGAAGCTTTCTTT
-	-	TRBV19	TRBJ2-5	16	CASSIDGIEVRKTQYF	TGTGCCAGTAGTATAGACGGGATTGAGGTCAGAAAGACCCAGTACTTC
-	many	TRBV28	TRBJ2-5	15	CASSLGLVGLETQYF	TGTGCCAGCAGTTTAGGACTGGTTGGGTTGGAGACCCAGTACTTC
TRBD2	-	TRBV18	TRBJ2-2	17	CASSQAGAHANTGELFF	TGTGCCAGCTCACAAGCGGGAGCTCACGCGAACACCGGGGAGCTGTTTTTT
-	few	TRBV6-1	TRBJ1-1	12	CASSEWGLEAFF	TGTGCCAGCAGTGAATGGGGGCTCGAAGCTTTCTTT
-	-	TRBV18	TRBJ1-3	15	CASSPRASSGNTIYF	TGTGCCAGCTCACCGAGGGCCTCCTCTGGAAACACCATATATTTT
TRBD1	-	TRBV5-6	TRBJ1-2	16	CASSHYLTRDSHGYTF	TGTGCCAGCAGCCACTACTTGACCAGGGACAGCCACGGCTACACCTTC